The 15 T cell receptor beta chains below were found in one sample sequenced in a study of blood T cell repertoires in COVID-19. TCRdb's copy holds only in-frame clones and misses some; the assay was immunoSEQ multiplex PCR. The sample carries about 120,000 clones, 86% recorded once. Input material: peripheral blood. These receptors all stem from a man between 70 and 80 years old who had recovered from COVID-19.

The chain recombines TRBV28 with TRBJ2-1; 9 bases align to TRBD2. Trimming cost V 5 bases and J 5 bases; bases outside gene matches: 10. Germline assignment: CDR1 MDHEN and CDR2 SYDVKM. CDR3 length: 16 residues. The CDR3 sequence: CASSQPGTSSNNEQFF. CDR3 DNA sequence: TGTGCCAGCAGTCAACCCGGGACTAGCAGTAACAATGAGCAGTTCTTC.

The chain carries TRBV6-2 or TRBV6-3 and TRBJ2-1; the D gene is possibly TRBD2 (6 bases). With 0 bases removed from V and 4 bases from J, the gap between germline ends came to 7 bases. Germline CDR1 MNHEY, CDR2 SVGEGT. CDR3 size: 14 residues. CDR3 residues: CASSYSGGYNEQFF. CDR3 coding DNA: TGTGCCAGCAGTTACTCGGGGGGATACAATGAGCAGTTCTTC.

This clone was seen just once. CDR3 residues: CATGDWQMEKLFF. CDR3 bases: TGTGCCACCGGCGACTGGCAAATGGAAAAACTGTTTTTT. The rearrangement joins TRBV15 to TRBJ1-4; D ambiguous. CDR3 length: 13 residues. The germline CDR1 and CDR2 sequences are LNHNV and YYDKDF (reference sequence). The germline V and J ends were trimmed by 8 bases and 8 bases, with 15 bases remaining between them.

The chain links TRBV13 to TRBJ2-4; D gene uncertain. The germline V and J ends were trimmed by 4 bases and 0 bases, with 7 bases remaining between them. Germline CDR1 PRHDT, CDR2 FYEKMQ (reference sequence). This CDR3 is built from 14 residues. The CDR3 DNA sequence: TGTGCCAGCAGCTCCCCCTTAGCCAAAAACATTCAGTACTTC. This codes for CASSSPLAKNIQYF.

J is TRBJ2-5 and V is TRBV9, with unresolved D. The CDR3 sequence is 13 residues long. CDR1 is SGDLS and CDR2 is YYNGEE in the germline V gene. V shed 2 bases and J shed 1 base, with 6 bases lying between them. The CDR3 sequence: CASSVTVQETQYF. CDR3 sequence (DNA): TGTGCCAGCAGCGTCACGGTCCAAGAGACCCAGTACTTC.

The chain recombines TRBV5-1 with TRBJ2-7, with D possibly matching TRBD1 (6 bases). CDR1 and CDR2 (germline): SGHRS, YFSETQ. The CDR3 runs 14 residues. V dropped 5 bases and J dropped 0 bases, with 12 bases sitting between them. The CDR3 spells CASRPRTDSYEQYF. Here the CDR3 DNA reads TGCGCCAGCAGACCCCGGACAGACTCCTACGAGCAGTACTTC. Full variable domain (missing parts from reference TRBV5-1 and TRBJ2-7): KAGVTQTPRYLIKTRGQQVTLSCSPISGHRSVSWYQQTPGQGLQFLFEYFSETQRNKGNFPGRFSGRQFSNSRSEMNVSTLELGDSALYLCASRPRTDSYEQYFGPGTRLTVT.

The rearrangement links TRBV18 to TRBJ1-1; unclear D gene. The germline gives CDR1 KGHSH, CDR2 LQKENI. With 2 bases removed from V and 8 bases from J, the gap between germline ends came to 15 bases. The CDR3 totals 14 residues. Here the CDR3 DNA reads TGTGCCAGCTCACCAAATAGCAGTCCCCGGGAAGCTTTCTTT. It specifies CASSPNSSPREAFF.

The chain employs TRBV5-1 and TRBJ2-5, with 13 bases that match TRBD2. Germline values: CDR1 SGHRS, CDR2 YFSETQ. V was pared by 4 bases and J by 5 bases, with 8 bases of the junction left unmatched. The CDR3 extends over 16 amino acids. The CDR3 DNA reads as TGCGCCAGCAGCGCCACTAGCGGGAGGGCCTGGGAGACCCAGTACTTC. The encoded protein is CASSATSGRAWETQYF. Variable domain in full (rest from reference TRBV5-1 and TRBJ2-5): KAGVTQTPRYLIKTRGQQVTLSCSPISGHRSVSWYQQTPGQGLQFLFEYFSETQRNKGNFPGRFSGRQFSNSRSEMNVSTLELGDSALYLCASSATSGRAWETQYFGPGTRLLVL.

The V and J genes are TRBV7-3 and TRBJ1-4, with 7 bases that match TRBD1. The germline gives CDR1 SGHTA, CDR2 FQGTGA. Losses at the gene ends were 5 bases for V and 0 bases for J; bases not matched to a gene: 6. The CDR3 is 16 residues long. Here the CDR3 reads CASSPGQPATNEKLFF. The CDR3 region has the DNA TGTGCCAGCAGCCCGGGACAGCCAGCAACTAATGAAAAACTGTTTTTT.

This clone appeared a single time. The gene calls are TRBV6-5 and TRBJ1-1; D uncertain. The CDR3 has 15 residues. Trimming removed 1 base from V and 1 base from J, with 10 bases in between. Germline lookup yields CDR1 MNHEY and CDR2 SVGAGI. The CDR3 region has the DNA TGTGCCAGCAGTTACTTAGGACTGACGAACACTGAAGCTTTCTTT. As protein: CASSYLGLTNTEAFF.

This clone has only one observation. The rearrangement joins TRBV28 to TRBJ2-7; TRBD2 might be the D (5 bases). The ends were cut back, 5 bases at V and 3 bases at J, with 11 bases in the middle. The CDR3 spans 13 residues. CDR1 is MDHEN and CDR2 is SYDVKM in the germline V gene. In DNA, the CDR3 is TGTGCCAGCAGTCTCGCCAGCGGCTACGAGCAGTACTTC. It specifies CASSLASGYEQYF.

The chain has TRBV7-9 and TRBJ1-5, with 7 bases fitting TRBD1. Germline trimming cut 5 bases from V and 5 bases from J; bases unmatched to any gene: 3. Germline assignment: CDR1 SEHNR and CDR2 FQNEAQ (reference sequence). The CDR3 sequence is 13 residues long. This chain's CDR3 is CASSTQGDQPQHF. The CDR3 coding sequence is TGTGCCAGCAGCACCCAGGGGGATCAGCCCCAGCATTTT.

This chain uses TRBV28 with TRBJ2-5; D is unclear. The CDR3 is 13 amino acids. Looked up from germline, CDR1 is MDHEN and CDR2 is SYDVKM. V was pared by 6 bases and J by 1 base, with 9 bases between. This chain's CDR3 is CASSPDTQETQYF. CDR3 in DNA: TGTGCCAGCAGCCCAGACACCCAAGAGACCCAGTACTTC.

This chain connects TRBV5-1 to TRBJ2-7; 9 nucleotides align to TRBD2. CDR3 length: 15 amino acids. The germline CDR1 and CDR2 sequences are SGHRS and YFSETQ. After removal of 1 base from V and 4 bases from J, the junction contained 6 bases not matched to a gene. The CDR3 loop is CASSLYSGGGYEQYF. CDR3 coding DNA: TGCGCCAGCAGCTTGTATAGCGGGGGAGGTTACGAGCAGTACTTC. Using reference TRBV5-1 and TRBJ2-7 for the parts outside the CDR3, the full variable domain is KAGVTQTPRYLIKTRGQQVTLSCSPISGHRSVSWYQQTPGQGLQFLFEYFSETQRNKGNFPGRFSGRQFSNSRSEMNVSTLELGDSALYLCASSLYSGGGYEQYFGPGTRLTVT.

This chain joins TRBV6-5 and TRBJ2-1; D gene unclear. CDR3 length: 14 residues. V was trimmed by 5 bases and J by 0 bases, leaving 8 bases between them. CDR1 and CDR2 (germline): MNHEY, SVGAGI. The DNA for the CDR3 is TGTGCCAGCAGTACATACAGCTCCTACAATGAGCAGTTCTTC. It is translated as CASSTYSSYNEQFF.